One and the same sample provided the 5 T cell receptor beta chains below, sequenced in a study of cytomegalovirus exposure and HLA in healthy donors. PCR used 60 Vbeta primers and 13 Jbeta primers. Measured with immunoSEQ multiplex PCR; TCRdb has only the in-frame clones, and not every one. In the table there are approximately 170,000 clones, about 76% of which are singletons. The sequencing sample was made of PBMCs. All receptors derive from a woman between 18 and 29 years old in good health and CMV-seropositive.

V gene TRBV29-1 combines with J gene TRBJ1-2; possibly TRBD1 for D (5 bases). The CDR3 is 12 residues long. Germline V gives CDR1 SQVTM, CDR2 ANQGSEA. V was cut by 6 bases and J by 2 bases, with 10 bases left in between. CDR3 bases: TGCAGCGTCAATCAGGGAAACTATGGCTACACCTTC. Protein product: CSVNQGNYGYTF. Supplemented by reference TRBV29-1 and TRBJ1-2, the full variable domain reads SAVISQKPSRDICQRGTSLTIQCQVDSQVTMMFWYRQQPGQSLTLIATANQGSEATYESGFVIDKFPISRPNLTFSTLTVSNMSPEDSSIYLCSVNQGNYGYTFGSGTRLTVV.

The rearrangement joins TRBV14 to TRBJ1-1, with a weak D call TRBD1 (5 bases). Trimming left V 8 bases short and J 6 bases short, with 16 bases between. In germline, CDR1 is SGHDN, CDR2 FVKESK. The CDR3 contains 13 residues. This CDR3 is CASSRGDLSEAFF. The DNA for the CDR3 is TGTGCCAGCTCCCGCGGGGACCTTTCTGAAGCTTTCTTT. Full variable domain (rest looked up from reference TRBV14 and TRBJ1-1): EAGVTQFPSHSVIEKGQTVTLRCDPISGHDNLYWYRRVMGKEIKFLLHFVKESKQDESGMPNNRFLAERTGGTYSTLKVQPAELEDSGVYFCASSRGDLSEAFFGQGTRLTVV.

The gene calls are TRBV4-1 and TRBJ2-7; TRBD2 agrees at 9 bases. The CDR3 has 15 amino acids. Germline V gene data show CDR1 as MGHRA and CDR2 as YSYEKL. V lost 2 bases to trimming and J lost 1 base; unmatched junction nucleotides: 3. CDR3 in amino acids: CASSQNLAGSYEQYF. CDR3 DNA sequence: TGCGCCAGCAGCCAAAACCTAGCGGGGTCCTACGAGCAGTACTTC.

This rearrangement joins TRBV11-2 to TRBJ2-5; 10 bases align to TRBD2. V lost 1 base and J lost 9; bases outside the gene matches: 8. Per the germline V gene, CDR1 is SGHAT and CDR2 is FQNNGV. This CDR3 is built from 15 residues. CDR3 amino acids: CASSLGGGSGGAQYF. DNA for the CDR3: TGTGCCAGCAGCTTAGGAGGGGGGAGCGGGGGGGCCCAGTACTTC.

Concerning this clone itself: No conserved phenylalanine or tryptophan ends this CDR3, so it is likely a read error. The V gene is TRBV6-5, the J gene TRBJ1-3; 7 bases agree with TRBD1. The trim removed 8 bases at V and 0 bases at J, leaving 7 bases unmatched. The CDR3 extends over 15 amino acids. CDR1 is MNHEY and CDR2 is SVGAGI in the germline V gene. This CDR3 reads CASCQTGDSGNTIYL. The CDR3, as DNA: TGTGCCAGCTGCCAAACAGGGGACTCTGGAAACACCATATATTTG.